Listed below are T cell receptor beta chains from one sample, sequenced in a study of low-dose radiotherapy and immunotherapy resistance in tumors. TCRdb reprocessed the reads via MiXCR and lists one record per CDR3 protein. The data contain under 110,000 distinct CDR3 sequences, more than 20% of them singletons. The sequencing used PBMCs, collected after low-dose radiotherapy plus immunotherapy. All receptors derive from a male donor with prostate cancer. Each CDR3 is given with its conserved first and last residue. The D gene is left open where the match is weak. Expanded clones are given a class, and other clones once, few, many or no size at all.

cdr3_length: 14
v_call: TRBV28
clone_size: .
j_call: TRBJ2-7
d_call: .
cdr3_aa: CASSFRGGPHEQYF
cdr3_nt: TGTGCCAGCAGTTTTAGGGGGGGCCCCCACGAGCAGTACTTC

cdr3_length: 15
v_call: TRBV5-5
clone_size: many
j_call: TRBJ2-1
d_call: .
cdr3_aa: CASREGQGSYNEQFF
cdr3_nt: TGTGCCAGCAGGGAAGGACAAGGGAGCTACAATGAGCAGTTCTTC

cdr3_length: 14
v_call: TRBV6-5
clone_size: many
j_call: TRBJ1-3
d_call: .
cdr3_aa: CASKGRPSGNTIYF
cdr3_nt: TGTGCCAGCAAAGGGCGCCCCTCTGGAAACACCATATATTTT

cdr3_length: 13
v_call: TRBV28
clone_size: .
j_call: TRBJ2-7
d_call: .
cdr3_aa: CASKAGPSYEQYF
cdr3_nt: TGTGCCAGCAAGGCAGGACCCTCCTACGAGCAGTACTTC

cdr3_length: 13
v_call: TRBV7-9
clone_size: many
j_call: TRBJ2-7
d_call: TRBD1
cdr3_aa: CASSSTGAFEQYF
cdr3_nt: TGTGCCAGCAGCTCAACAGGGGCCTTCGAGCAGTACTTC

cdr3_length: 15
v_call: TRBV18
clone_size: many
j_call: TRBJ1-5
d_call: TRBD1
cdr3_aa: CASSGTGARNQPQHF
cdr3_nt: TGTGCCAGCTCTGGGACAGGGGCAAGAAATCAGCCCCAGCATTTT

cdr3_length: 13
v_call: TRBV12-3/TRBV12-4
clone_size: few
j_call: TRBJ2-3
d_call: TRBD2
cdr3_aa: CASKRGSRDTQYF
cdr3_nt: TGTGCCAGCAAGCGGGGGAGCCGAGATACGCAGTATTTT

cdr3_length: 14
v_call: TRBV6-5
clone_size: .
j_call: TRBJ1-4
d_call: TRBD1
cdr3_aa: CASSMGTGFEKLFF
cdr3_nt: TGTGCCAGCAGCATGGGGACAGGGTTTGAAAAACTGTTTTTT

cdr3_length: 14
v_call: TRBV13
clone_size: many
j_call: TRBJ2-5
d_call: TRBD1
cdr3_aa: CASSSWTGEETQYF
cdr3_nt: TGTGCCAGCAGCTCGTGGACAGGAGAAGAGACCCAGTACTTC

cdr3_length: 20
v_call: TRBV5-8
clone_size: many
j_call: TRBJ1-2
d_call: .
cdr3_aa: CASSLHLTGVSKTTIFGYTF
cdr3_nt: TGTGCCAGCAGCTTGCACCTCACCGGGGTCTCAAAAACAACTATCTTTGGCTACACCTTC

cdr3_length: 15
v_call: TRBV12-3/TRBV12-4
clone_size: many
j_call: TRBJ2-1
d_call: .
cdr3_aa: CASSIRDWAANEQFF
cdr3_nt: TGTGCCAGCAGTATCCGGGACTGGGCCGCCAATGAGCAGTTCTTC

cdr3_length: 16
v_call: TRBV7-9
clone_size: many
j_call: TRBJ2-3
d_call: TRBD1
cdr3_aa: CASSGRTGLSTDTQYF
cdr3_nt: TGTGCCAGCAGCGGGCGGACAGGGCTGAGCACAGATACGCAGTATTTT

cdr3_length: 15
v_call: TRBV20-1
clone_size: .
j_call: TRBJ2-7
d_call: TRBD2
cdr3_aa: CSATGTSGGAPVQYF
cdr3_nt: TGCAGTGCGACCGGGACTAGCGGGGGGGCTCCCGTGCAGTACTTC

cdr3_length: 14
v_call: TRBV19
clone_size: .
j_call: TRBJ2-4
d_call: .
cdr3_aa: CASSTGLAKNIQYF
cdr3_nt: TGTGCCAGTAGTACCGGACTAGCCAAAAACATTCAGTACTTC

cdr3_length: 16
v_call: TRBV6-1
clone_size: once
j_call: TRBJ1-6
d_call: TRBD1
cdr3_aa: CASSRPGTGGNSPLHF
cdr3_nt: TGTGCCAGCAGCCGCCCCGGGACAGGGGGCAATTCACCCCTCCACTTT

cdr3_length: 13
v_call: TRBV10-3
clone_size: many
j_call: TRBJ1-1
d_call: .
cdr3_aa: CAITEREDTEAFF
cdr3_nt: TGTGCCATTACGGAGAGAGAGGACACTGAAGCTTTCTTT

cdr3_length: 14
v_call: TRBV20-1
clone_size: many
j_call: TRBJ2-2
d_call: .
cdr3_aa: CSAKGNMITGELFF
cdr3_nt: TGCAGTGCCAAAGGGAACATGATCACCGGGGAGCTGTTTTTT

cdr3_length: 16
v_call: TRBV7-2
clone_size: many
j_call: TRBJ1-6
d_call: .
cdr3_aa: CASSSRGGGPNSPLHF
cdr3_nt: TGTGCCAGCAGCTCGAGGGGTGGGGGACCTAATTCACCCCTCCACTTT

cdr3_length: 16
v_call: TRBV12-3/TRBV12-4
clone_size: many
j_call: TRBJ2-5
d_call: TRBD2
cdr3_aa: CASSSSSSGARETQYF
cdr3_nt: TGTGCCAGCAGTTCCTCCTCCAGCGGGGCACGAGAGACCCAGTACTTC

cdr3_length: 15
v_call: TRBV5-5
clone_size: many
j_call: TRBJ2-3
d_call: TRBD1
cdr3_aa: CASSFTSTGADTQYF
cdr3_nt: TGTGCCAGCAGCTTTACCTCCACAGGGGCAGATACGCAGTATTTT

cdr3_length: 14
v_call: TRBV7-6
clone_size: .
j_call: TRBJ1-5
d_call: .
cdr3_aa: CASSLGTGNQPQHF
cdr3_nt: TGTGCCAGCAGCTTAGGGACGGGAAATCAGCCCCAGCATTTT

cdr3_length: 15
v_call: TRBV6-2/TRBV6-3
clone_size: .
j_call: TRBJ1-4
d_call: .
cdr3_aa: CASSLRTATNEKLFF
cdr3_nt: TGTGCCAGCAGTCTTAGGACAGCGACTAATGAAAAACTGTTTTTT

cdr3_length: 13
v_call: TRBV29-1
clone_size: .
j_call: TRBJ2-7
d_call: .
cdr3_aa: CSVEGTDSYEQYF
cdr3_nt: TGCAGCGTTGAAGGGACGGATTCCTACGAGCAGTACTTC

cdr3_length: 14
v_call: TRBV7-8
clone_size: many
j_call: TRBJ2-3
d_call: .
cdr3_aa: CASSLLPQTDTQYF
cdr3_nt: TGTGCCAGCAGCCTCCTCCCGCAGACAGATACGCAGTATTTT

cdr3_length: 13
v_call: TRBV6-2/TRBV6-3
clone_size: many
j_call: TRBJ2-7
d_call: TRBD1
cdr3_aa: CASRLQGAREQYF
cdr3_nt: TGTGCCAGCAGGTTACAGGGGGCGCGGGAGCAGTACTTC

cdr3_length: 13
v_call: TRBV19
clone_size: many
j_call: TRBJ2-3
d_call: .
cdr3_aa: CASIHQQGDTQYF
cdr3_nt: TGTGCCAGTATTCATCAGCAAGGGGATACGCAGTATTTT

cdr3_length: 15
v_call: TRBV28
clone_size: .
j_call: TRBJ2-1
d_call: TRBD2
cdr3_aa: CASSPAGGPFLEQFF
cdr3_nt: TGTGCCAGCTCCCCAGCGGGGGGGCCGTTTCTTGAGCAGTTCTTC

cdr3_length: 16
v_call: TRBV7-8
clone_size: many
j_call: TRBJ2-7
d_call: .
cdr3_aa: CASSLLSRTATYEQYF
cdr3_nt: TGTGCCAGCAGCTTACTCTCTAGGACAGCGACCTACGAGCAGTACTTC

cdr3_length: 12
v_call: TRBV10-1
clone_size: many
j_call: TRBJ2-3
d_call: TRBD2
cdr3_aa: CASSEGLETQYF
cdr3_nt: TGCGCCAGCAGTGAAGGACTAGAAACGCAGTATTTT

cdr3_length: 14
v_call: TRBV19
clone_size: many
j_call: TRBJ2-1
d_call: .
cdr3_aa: CGEFRGGGYNEQFF
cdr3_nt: TGTGGAGAGTTTAGGGGGGGGGGGTACAATGAGCAGTTCTTC

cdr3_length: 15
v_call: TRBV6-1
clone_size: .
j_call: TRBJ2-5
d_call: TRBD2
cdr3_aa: CASSAGGGPGETQYF
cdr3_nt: TGTGCCAGCAGCGCCGGGGGGGGCCCGGGAGAGACCCAGTACTTC

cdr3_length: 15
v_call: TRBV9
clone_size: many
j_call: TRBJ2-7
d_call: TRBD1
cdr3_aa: CASSVGQGASYEQYF
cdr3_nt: TGTGCCAGCAGCGTAGGTCAGGGGGCAAGCTACGAGCAGTACTTC

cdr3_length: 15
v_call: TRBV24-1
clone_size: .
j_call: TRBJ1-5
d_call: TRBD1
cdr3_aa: CATRGTVNPHQPQHF
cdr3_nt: TGTGCCACCAGAGGGACAGTCAACCCCCATCAGCCCCAGCATTTT

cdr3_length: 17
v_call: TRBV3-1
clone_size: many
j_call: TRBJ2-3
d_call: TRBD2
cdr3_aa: CASSPQTSGGEGDTQYF
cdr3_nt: TGTGCCAGCAGCCCCCAGACTAGCGGGGGGGAAGGAGATACGCAGTATTTT

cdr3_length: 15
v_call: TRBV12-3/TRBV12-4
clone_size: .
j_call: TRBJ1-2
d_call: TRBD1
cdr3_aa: CASSLIQQGARGYTF
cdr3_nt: TGTGCCAGCAGTTTAATACAACAGGGGGCGCGGGGCTACACCTTC

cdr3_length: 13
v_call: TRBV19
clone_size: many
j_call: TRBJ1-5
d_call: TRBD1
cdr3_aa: CASNGQGNQPQHF
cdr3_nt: TGTGCCAGTAACGGACAGGGCAATCAGCCCCAGCATTTT

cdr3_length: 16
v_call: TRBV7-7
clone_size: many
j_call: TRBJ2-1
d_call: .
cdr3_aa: CASSQNLGSTYNEQFF
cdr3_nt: TGTGCTAGCAGCCAAAATCTAGGAAGTACCTACAATGAGCAGTTCTTC

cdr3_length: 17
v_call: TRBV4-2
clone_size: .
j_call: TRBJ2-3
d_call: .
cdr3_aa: CASSQIRDFPRTDTQYF
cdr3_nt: TGTGCCAGCAGCCAAATAAGGGACTTCCCTAGGACAGATACGCAGTATTTT

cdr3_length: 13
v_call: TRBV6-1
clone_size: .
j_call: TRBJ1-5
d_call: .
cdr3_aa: CASNRQTSEPQHF
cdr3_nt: TGTGCCAGCAACCGACAGACCTCGGAGCCCCAGCATTTT

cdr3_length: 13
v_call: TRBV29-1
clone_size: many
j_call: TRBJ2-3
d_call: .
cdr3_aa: CSVGTAVVDTQYF
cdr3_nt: TGCAGCGTGGGTACCGCAGTAGTGGATACGCAGTATTTT

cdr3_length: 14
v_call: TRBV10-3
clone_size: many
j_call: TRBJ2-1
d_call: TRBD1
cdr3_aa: CAIRRGDRGNEQFF
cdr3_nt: TGTGCCATCAGGAGGGGGGACAGGGGTAATGAGCAGTTCTTC

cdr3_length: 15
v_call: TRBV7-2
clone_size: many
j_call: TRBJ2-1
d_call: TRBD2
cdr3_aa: CASSAGLAGHNEQFF
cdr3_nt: TGTGCCAGCAGCGCGGGACTAGCGGGCCACAATGAGCAGTTCTTC